These T cell receptor beta chains were read from a single sample in a study of OX40 agonist ivuxolimab in advanced cancers. Using immunoSEQ multiplex PCR, the repertoire was profiled, and TCRdb retains in-frame clones only, with some absent. The table records 50,000 to 80,000 clones, approximately 90% of them present only once. Sequencing used CD4+ or CD8+ T cells sorted from blood, obtained in a trial of the OX40 agonist ivuxolimab. The receptors stem from an adult with an advanced solid tumor such as melanoma, head and neck, liver or kidney cancer. Both conserved end residues are part of each CDR3. D genes are given only for firm matches. Rows may omit the clone size; those that give it use once, few, many or a size class.

clone_size	j_call	d_call	cdr3_length	v_call	cdr3_nt	cdr3_aa
.	TRBJ2-7	TRBD2	14	TRBV19	TGTGCCAGTAGTAGTAGCGGGAGCTCCTACGAGCAGTACTTC	CASSSSGSSYEQYF
.	TRBJ2-7	.	14	TRBV5-6	TGTGCCAGCAGCTTAGACCTCAGGACCTACGAGCAGTACTTC	CASSLDLRTYEQYF
.	TRBJ2-5	TRBD2	16	TRBV5-1	TGCGCCAGCAGCTTGGGGACTAGCGGGAACCAAGAGACCCAGTACTTC	CASSLGTSGNQETQYF
few	TRBJ1-5	.	13	TRBV11-2	TGTGCCAGCAGCTTAGCGGGAGTACAGCCCCAGCATTTT	CASSLAGVQPQHF
.	TRBJ1-2	.	15	TRBV27	TGTGCCAGCCGGACCCCCGGGGCGGGGGGTTATGGCTACACCTTC	CASRTPGAGGYGYTF
.	TRBJ2-2	TRBD2	16	TRBV11-2	TGTGCCAGCAGCCTAGGGGGTAGCGGGACCCCCGGGGAGCTGTTTTTT	CASSLGGSGTPGELFF
.	TRBJ2-7	TRBD1	14	TRBV7-8	TGTGCTAGCAGCTTCAGGACAGGGCTATACGAGCAGTACTTC	CASSFRTGLYEQYF
.	TRBJ1-6	.	14	TRBV14	TGTGCCAGCAGCCAAGTGCCATACAATTCACCCCTCCACTTT	CASSQVPYNSPLHF
.	TRBJ1-1	.	14	TRBV5-5	TGTGCCAGCAGCTTGAGGGTCGAGAACACTGAAGCTTTCTTT	CASSLRVENTEAFF
.	TRBJ2-1	.	15	TRBV5-1	TGCGCCAGCAGCCAGAACGCGGGATCCTACAATGAGCAGTTCTTC	CASSQNAGSYNEQFF
.	TRBJ2-1	.	15	TRBV27	TGTGCCAGCAGTCGCTACCCGGGACCGAGCAATGAGCAGTTCTTC	CASSRYPGPSNEQFF
.	TRBJ2-7	TRBD2	15	TRBV18	TGTGCCAGCTCAACGGGACTAGCGGGATCGTACGAGCAGTACTTC	CASSTGLAGSYEQYF
.	TRBJ2-1	TRBD2	16	TRBV19	TGTGCCAGTAGTGGAGGAGGGACTAGCGACTACAATGAGCAGTTCTTC	CASSGGGTSDYNEQFF
.	TRBJ1-4	.	14	TRBV7-9	TGTGCCAGCAGGGAATCGGCAGGGGCGGAAAAACTGTTTTTT	CASRESAGAEKLFF
.	TRBJ1-2	.	15	TRBV7-9	TGTGCCAGCAGCTTCACAGGGTTTTTAGGCGATGGCTACACCTTC	CASSFTGFLGDGYTF
.	TRBJ2-7	TRBD2	15	TRBV6-1	TGTGCCAGCAGTGAAGACCCAGCGGGAGCGGGGGAGCAGTACTTC	CASSEDPAGAGEQYF
.	TRBJ1-1	.	15	TRBV14	TGTGCCAGCAGCCAAGGCGATGGGCTTGGCACTGAAGCTTTCTTT	CASSQGDGLGTEAFF
.	TRBJ1-1	.	10	TRBV30	TGTGCCTGGAGTGGGGTTGAAGCTTTCTTT	CAWSGVEAFF
.	TRBJ1-5	.	15	TRBV19	TGTGCCAGTAGGAGCGACCGGGACAGCAATCAGCCCCAGCATTTT	CASRSDRDSNQPQHF
.	TRBJ2-7	.	14	TRBV18	TGTGCCAGCTCACCACCTATTGCCGAGATCGGGCAGTACTTC	CASSPPIAEIGQYF
.	TRBJ2-4	.	12	TRBV4-2	TGTGCCAGCAGCCAAGATGGCAGGGGGGAGTACTTC	CASSQDGRGEYF
.	TRBJ2-4	TRBD1	15	TRBV30	TGTGCCTGGAGCAGACCGGGACAGGGGGTAAACATTCAGTACTTC	CAWSRPGQGVNIQYF
.	TRBJ2-1	TRBD2	13	TRBV27	TGTGCCTCCGGGACTAGCGGGTACAATGAGCAGTTCTTC	CASGTSGYNEQFF
few	TRBJ2-1	TRBD2	16	TRBV11-2	TGTGCCAGCAGCTTAGATCTGTCTAGCGGGAGTGGTGAGCAGTTCTTC	CASSLDLSSGSGEQFF
.	TRBJ2-3	TRBD1	14	TRBV7-2	TGTGCCAGCAGGGCCGGGACAGTTCCAGATACGCAGTATTTT	CASRAGTVPDTQYF
.	TRBJ2-7	.	13	TRBV23-1	TGCGCCAGCAGGACAGCTCCTAACTACGAGCAGTACTTC	CASRTAPNYEQYF
.	TRBJ2-3	TRBD2	17	TRBV19	TGTGCCAGTAGTCCACGGCAAGCGGGAGTAGGCTCAGATACGCAGTATTTT	CASSPRQAGVGSDTQYF
.	TRBJ2-2	.	17	TRBV18	TGTGCCACCGTCACCCGACTAATTCCCGGACGCACCGGGGAGCTGTTTTTT	CATVTRLIPGRTGELFF
.	TRBJ1-3	TRBD1	15	TRBV19	TGTGCCAGTAAAGACAGGGGGCCTTCTGGAAACACCATATATTTT	CASKDRGPSGNTIYF
.	TRBJ1-2	.	13	TRBV30	TGTGCCTGGACCCCCCAAGCCTATTTCGGCTACACCTTC	CAWTPQAYFGYTF
.	TRBJ2-1	.	15	TRBV19	TGTGCCAGTAGTACCCCCAGGGTCTCCTACAATGAGCAGTTCTTC	CASSTPRVSYNEQFF
.	TRBJ2-3	TRBD2	16	TRBV9	TGTGCCAGCAGCGCCACTAGCGGGAGCACCATAGATACGCAGTATTTT	CASSATSGSTIDTQYF
.	TRBJ2-7	.	13	TRBV7-2	TGTGCCAGCAGCTTAGACTCCTCCTACGAGCAGTACTTC	CASSLDSSYEQYF
.	TRBJ2-2	TRBD2	17	TRBV4-1	TGCGCCAGCAGCCTGAAGGGGGTAGCGGGGGACACCGGGGAGCTGTTTTTT	CASSLKGVAGDTGELFF
.	TRBJ1-3	.	14	TRBV7-9	TGTGCCAGCAGCTTAGGAGCGTCGGGAAACACCATATATTTT	CASSLGASGNTIYF
.	TRBJ2-7	.	13	TRBV30	TGTGCCTGGAGCGGCCCCGCGAGATACGAGCAGTACTTC	CAWSGPARYEQYF
.	TRBJ1-1	.	14	TRBV18	TGTGCCAGCTCACCACCAGGGCCGAACACTGAAGCTTTCTTT	CASSPPGPNTEAFF
.	TRBJ1-2	TRBD1	13	TRBV6-6	TGTGCCAGCAGTTACAGGCCAGGGGGCAGCTACACCTTC	CASSYRPGGSYTF
.	TRBJ2-5	TRBD1	15	TRBV19	TGTGCCAGTAGTTCGTCACAGGGGATCCAAGAGACCCAGTACTTC	CASSSSQGIQETQYF
.	TRBJ2-7	.	13	TRBV7-2	TGTGCCAGCAGCGCCCTATGGGGCTACGAGCAGTACTTC	CASSALWGYEQYF
.	TRBJ1-2	.	14	TRBV5-1	TGCGCCAGCAGCCTGCCAACAGGGAACTATGGCTACACCTTC	CASSLPTGNYGYTF
.	TRBJ2-1	.	13	TRBV14	TGTGCCAGCGGTTTCGGGAGTCACAATGAGCAGTTCTTC	CASGFGSHNEQFF
.	TRBJ2-7	.	17	TRBV5-1	TGCGCCAGCAGCCAAGATCCTCCCGGGACACAAAGCTACGAGCAGTACTTC	CASSQDPPGTQSYEQYF
.	TRBJ1-2	TRBD1	15	TRBV6-1	TGTGCCAGCAGTGCAGGGGGCTACTCTAACTATGGCTACACCTTC	CASSAGGYSNYGYTF
once	TRBJ1-1	.	16	TRBV5-1	TGCGCCAGCAGCTTGGATCTCCCGGGAAGGAACACTGAAGCTTTCTTT	CASSLDLPGRNTEAFF
.	TRBJ1-4	.	15	TRBV19	TGTGCCACCTCCCTCCGGGACACCCATAATGAAAAACTGTTTTTT	CATSLRDTHNEKLFF